This T cell receptor beta chain was sequenced in a study of CD8 T cells in ankylosing spondylitis. Overall study findings and caveats: Disease-associated clonotypes exhibited CD8+ identity and were relatively infrequent in peripheral blood. Earlier reports found some motif variants in synovial fluid and blood in reactive arthritis. Typical of ankylosing spondylitis blood, it appeared, was a TCR beta motif of fewer than 10 highly homologous variants.

By quantitative 5'-RACE with molecular barcodes, the TCR beta libraries were made. TCRdb reprocessed the 5' RACE reads with MiXCR, giving one entry per CDR3 protein. The sample contains fewer than 750,000 distinct CDR3 sequences, under 20% of which appear only once. V dropped 6 bases and J dropped 2 bases, with 18 bases sitting between them. The CDR3 loop spans 16 amino acids. Germline lookup yields CDR1 SNHLY and CDR2 FYNNEI. This clonotype was detected only a few times. Antigen: not known. This rearrangement joins TRBV2 to TRBJ2-3; the D gene is possibly TRBD2 (5 bases). The clonotype was recovered from a male donor with ankylosing spondylitis. The sequenced sample consisted of blood, either unsorted or a sorted T cell fraction (not recorded which). For the CDR3, the DNA is TGTGCCAGCAGCCCGGGTAGGGCGGGCACCACAGATACGCAGTATTTT. It is translated as CASSPGRAGTTDTQYF.